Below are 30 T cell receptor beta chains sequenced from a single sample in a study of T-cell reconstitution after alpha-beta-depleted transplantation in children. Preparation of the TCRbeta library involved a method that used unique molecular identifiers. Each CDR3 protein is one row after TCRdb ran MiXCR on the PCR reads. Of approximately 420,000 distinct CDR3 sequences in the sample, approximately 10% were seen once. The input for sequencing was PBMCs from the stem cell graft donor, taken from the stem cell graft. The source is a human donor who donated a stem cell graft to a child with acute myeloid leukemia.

CDR3 DNA sequence: TGTGCCAGCAGCAGCCGGACTAGTAAAGGTGAGCAGTTCTTC. Residues: CASSSRTSKGEQFF. The gene calls are TRBV7-8 and TRBJ2-1; 7 bases match TRBD2. With V trimmed by 5 bases and J by 9 bases, 10 bases remained unmatched. This CDR3 contains 14 residues. Looked up from germline, CDR1 is SGHVS and CDR2 is FQNEAQ.

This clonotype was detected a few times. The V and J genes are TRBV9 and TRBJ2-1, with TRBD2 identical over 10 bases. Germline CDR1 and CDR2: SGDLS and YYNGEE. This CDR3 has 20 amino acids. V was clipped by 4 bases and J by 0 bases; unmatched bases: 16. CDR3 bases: TGTGCCAGCAGCTCCCGAGAGGGGCTAGCGGGGGCCTACTCCTACAATGAGCAGTTCTTC. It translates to CASSSREGLAGAYSYNEQFF.

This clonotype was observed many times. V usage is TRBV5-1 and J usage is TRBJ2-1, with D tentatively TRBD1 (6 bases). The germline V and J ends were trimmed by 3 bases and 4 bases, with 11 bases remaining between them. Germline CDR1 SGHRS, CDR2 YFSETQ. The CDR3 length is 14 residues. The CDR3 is CASSSRTVYNEQFF. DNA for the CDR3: TGCGCCAGCAGCTCCCGGACAGTATACAATGAGCAGTTCTTC.

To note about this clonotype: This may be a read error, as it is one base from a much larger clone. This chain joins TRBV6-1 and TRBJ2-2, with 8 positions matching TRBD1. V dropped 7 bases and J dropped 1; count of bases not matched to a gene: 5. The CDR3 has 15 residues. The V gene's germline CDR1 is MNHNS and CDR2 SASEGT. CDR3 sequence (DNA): TGTGCCAGCATATCTGGACAGGGGAACACCGGGGAGCTGTTTTTT. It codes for CASISGQGNTGELFF.

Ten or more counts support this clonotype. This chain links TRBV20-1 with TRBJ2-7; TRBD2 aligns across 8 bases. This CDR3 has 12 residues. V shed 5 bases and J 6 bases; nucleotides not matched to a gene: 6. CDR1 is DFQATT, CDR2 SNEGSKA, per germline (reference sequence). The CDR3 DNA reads TGCAGTGCTGGGCTAGCGGGTTTCGAGCAGTACTTC. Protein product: CSAGLAGFEQYF.

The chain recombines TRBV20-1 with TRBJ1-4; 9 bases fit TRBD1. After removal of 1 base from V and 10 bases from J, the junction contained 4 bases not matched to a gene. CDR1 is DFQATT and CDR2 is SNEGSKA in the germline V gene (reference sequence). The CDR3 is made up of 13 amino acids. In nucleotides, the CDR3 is TGCAGTGCTAGAGGGGACAGGGAGGGAAAACTGTTTTTT. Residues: CSARGDREGKLFF.

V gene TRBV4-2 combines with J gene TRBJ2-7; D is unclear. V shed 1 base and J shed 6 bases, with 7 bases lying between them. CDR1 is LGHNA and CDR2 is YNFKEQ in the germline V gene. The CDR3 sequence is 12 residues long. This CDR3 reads CASSQVLAEQYV. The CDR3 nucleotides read TGTGCCAGCAGCCAAGTCCTGGCCGAGCAGTACGTC.

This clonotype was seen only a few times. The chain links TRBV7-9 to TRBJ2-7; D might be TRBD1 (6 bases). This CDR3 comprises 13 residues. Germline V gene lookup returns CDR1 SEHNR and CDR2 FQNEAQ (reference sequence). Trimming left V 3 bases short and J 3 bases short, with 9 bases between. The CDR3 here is CASSFGQFYEQYF. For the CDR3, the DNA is TGTGCCAGCAGCTTCGGACAGTTCTACGAGCAGTACTTC.

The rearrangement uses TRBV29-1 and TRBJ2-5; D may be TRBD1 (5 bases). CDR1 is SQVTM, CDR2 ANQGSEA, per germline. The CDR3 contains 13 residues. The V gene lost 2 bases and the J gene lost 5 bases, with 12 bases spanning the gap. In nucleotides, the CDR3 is TGCAGCGTTGAAAACGTGGGGCTGGAGACCCAGTACTTC. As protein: CSVENVGLETQYF. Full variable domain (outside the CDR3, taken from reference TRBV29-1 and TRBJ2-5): SAVISQKPSRDICQRGTSLTIQCQVDSQVTMMFWYRQQPGQSLTLIATANQGSEATYESGFVIDKFPISRPNLTFSTLTVSNMSPEDSSIYLCSVENVGLETQYFGPGTRLLVL.

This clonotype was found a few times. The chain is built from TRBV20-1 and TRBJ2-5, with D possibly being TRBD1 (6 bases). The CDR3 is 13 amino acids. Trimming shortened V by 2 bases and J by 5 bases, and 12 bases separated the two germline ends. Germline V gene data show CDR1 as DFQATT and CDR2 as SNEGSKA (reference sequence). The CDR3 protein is CSARWQGPETQYF. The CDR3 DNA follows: TGCAGTGCTAGATGGCAGGGGCCGGAGACCCAGTACTTC.

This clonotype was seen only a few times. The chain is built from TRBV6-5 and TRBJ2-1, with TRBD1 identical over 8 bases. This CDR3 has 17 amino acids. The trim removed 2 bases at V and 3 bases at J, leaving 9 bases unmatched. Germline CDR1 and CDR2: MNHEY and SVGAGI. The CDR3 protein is CASSYRGRDRIYNEQFF. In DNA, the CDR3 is TGTGCCAGCAGTTACCGGGGACGGGACAGGATCTACAATGAGCAGTTCTTC.

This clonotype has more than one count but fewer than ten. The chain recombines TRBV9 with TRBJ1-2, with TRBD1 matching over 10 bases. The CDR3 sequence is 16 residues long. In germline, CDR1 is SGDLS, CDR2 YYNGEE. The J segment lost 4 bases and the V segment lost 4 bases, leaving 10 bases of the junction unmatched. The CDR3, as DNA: TGTGCCAGCAGCAGCCGGACAGGGGGTCCCCTCTATGGCTACACCTTC. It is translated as CASSSRTGGPLYGYTF. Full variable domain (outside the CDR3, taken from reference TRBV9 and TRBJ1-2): DSGVTQTPKHLITATGQRVTLRCSPRSGDLSVYWYQQSLDQGLQFLIQYYNGEERAKGNILERFSAQQFPDLHSELNLSSLELGDSALYFCASSSRTGGPLYGYTFGSGTRLTVV.

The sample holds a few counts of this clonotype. The CDR3 sequence: CASSPDRSGRTDTQYF. CDR3 coding DNA: TGTGCCAGCAGCCCCGATCGGAGCGGGAGGACAGATACGCAGTATTTT. This chain links TRBV5-6 with TRBJ2-3, with 9 positions matching TRBD2. Trimming cost V 4 bases and J 3 bases; bases outside gene matches: 9. The length of the CDR3 is 16 residues. Germline loops: CDR1 SGHDT, CDR2 YYEEEE.

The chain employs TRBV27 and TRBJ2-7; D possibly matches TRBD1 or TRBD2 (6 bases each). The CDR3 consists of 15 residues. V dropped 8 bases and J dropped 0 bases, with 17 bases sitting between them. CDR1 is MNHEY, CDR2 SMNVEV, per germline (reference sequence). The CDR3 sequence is CASPGRGDLSYEQYV. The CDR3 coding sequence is TGTGCCAGCCCAGGTAGGGGGGACCTCTCCTACGAGCAGTACGTC.

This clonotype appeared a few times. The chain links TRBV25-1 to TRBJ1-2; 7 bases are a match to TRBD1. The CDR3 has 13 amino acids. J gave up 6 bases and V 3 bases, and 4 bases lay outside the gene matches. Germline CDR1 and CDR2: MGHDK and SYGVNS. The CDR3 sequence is CASSDTGVNGYTF. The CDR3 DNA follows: TGTGCCAGCAGTGACACAGGGGTTAATGGCTACACCTTC.

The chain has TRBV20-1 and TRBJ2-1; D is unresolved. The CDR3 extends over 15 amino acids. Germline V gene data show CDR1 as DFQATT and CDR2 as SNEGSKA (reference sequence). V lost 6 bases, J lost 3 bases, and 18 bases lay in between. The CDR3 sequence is CSAPKDGPGYNEQFF. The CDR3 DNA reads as TGCAGTGCCCCCAAGGACGGTCCGGGCTACAATGAGCAGTTCTTC.

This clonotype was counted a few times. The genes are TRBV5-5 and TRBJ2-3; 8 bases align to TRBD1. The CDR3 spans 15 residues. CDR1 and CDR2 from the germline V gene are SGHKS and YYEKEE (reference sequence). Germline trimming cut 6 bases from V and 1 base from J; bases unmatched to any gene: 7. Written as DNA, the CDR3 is TGTGCCAGCAACCGCCCGACAGGGGGCACAGATACGCAGTATTTT. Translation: CASNRPTGGTDTQYF.

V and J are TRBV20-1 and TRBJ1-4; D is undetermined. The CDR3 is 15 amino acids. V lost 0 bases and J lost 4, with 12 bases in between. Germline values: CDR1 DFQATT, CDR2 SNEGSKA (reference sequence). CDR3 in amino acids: CSARDLMGDNEKLFF. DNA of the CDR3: TGCAGTGCTAGAGACTTGATGGGTGATAATGAAAAACTGTTTTTT.

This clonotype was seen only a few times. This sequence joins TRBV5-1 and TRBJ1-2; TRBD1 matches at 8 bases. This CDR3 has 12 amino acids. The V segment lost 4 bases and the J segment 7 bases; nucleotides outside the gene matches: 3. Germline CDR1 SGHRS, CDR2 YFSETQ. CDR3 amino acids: CASSQQGVGYTF. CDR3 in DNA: TGCGCCAGCAGCCAACAGGGGGTTGGCTACACCTTC.

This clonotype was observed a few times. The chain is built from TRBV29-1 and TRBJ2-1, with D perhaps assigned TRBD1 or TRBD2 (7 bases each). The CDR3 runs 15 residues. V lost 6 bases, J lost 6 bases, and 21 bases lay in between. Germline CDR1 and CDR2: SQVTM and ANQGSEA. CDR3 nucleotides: TGCAGCGTGGGGGCAGGGGGGGGAGTCTTCAATGAGCAGTTCTTC. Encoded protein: CSVGAGGGVFNEQFF.

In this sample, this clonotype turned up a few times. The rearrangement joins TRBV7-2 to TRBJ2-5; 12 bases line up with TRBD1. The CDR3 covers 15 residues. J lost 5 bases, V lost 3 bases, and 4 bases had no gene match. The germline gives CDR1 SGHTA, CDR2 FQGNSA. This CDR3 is CASSFGTGGVETQYF. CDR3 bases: TGTGCCAGCAGCTTCGGGACAGGGGGCGTCGAGACCCAGTACTTC.

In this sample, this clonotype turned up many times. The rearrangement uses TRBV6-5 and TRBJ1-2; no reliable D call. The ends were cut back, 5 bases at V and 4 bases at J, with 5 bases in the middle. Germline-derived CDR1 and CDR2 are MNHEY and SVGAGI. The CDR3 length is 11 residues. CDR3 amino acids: CASSPGYGYTF. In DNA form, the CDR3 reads TGTGCCAGCAGTCCCGGCTATGGCTACACCTTC.

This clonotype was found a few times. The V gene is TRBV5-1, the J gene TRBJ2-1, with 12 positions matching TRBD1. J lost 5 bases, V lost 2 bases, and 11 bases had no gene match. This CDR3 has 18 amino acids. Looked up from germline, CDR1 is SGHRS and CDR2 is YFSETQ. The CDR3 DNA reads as TGCGCCAGCAGCTTTCTAGGGACAGGGGGCACGGGGGACAATGAGCAGTTCTTC. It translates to CASSFLGTGGTGDNEQFF. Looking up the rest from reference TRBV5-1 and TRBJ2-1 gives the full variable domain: KAGVTQTPRYLIKTRGQQVTLSCSPISGHRSVSWYQQTPGQGLQFLFEYFSETQRNKGNFPGRFSGRQFSNSRSEMNVSTLELGDSALYLCASSFLGTGGTGDNEQFFGPGTRLTVL.

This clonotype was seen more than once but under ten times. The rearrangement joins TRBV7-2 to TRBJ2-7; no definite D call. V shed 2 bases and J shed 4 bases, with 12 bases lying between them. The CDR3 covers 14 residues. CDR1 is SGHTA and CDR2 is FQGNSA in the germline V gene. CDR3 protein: CASSLTLEGYEQYF. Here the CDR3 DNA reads TGTGCCAGCAGCTTAACCTTGGAAGGATACGAGCAGTACTTC.

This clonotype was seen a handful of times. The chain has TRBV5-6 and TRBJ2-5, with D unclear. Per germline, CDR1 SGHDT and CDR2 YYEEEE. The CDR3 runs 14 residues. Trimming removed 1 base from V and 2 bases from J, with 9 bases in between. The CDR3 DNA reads TGTGCCAGCAGCTTGCCCAGCTTACAAGAGACCCAGTACTTC. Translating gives CASSLPSLQETQYF.

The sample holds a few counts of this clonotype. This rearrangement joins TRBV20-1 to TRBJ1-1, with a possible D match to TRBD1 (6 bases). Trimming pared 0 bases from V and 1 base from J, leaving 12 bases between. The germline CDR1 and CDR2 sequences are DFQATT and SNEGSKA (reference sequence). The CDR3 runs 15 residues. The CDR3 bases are TGCAGTGCTAGAGATTTCACAGGGTGGAACACTGAAGCTTTCTTT. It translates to CSARDFTGWNTEAFF.

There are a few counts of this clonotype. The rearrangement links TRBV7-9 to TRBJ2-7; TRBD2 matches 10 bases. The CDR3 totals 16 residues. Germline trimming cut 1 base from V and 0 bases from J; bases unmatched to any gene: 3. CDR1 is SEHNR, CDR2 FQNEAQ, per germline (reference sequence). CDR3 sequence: CASSLVGLAASYEQYF. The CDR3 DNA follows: TGTGCCAGCAGCTTAGTTGGACTAGCGGCCTCCTACGAGCAGTACTTC.

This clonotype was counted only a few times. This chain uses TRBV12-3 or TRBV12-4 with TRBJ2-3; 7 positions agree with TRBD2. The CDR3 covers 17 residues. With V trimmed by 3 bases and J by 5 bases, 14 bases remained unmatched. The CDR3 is CASSLAERGGVGDTQYF. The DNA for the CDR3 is TGTGCCAGCAGTTTGGCCGAGCGGGGCGGGGTGGGAGATACGCAGTATTTT.

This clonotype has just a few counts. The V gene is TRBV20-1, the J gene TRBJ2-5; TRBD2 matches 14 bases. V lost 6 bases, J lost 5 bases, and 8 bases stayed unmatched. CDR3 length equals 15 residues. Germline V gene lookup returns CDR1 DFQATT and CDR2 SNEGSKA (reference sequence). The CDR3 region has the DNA TGCAGTGCGAAGGGACTAGCGGGAGCTTCGGAGACCCAGTACTTC. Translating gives CSAKGLAGASETQYF.

CDR3 sequence reads: CASSSPASGSHEQFF. The CDR3 DNA is TGTGCCAGCAGTTCCCCCGCTAGCGGGAGTCATGAGCAGTTCTTC. V and J are TRBV6-2 or TRBV6-3 and TRBJ2-1; TRBD2 matches at 10 bases. V shed 4 bases and J 8 bases; nucleotides not matched to a gene: 8. CDR1 MNHEY and CDR2 SVGEGT come from the germline V gene. CDR3 length: 15 residues.